The TCR beta chain under discussion was sequenced for a study of blood T cell repertoires in COVID-19. Study summary: There were acute and convalescent COVID-19 samples, and they came from the United States, Italy and Spain.

Seattle's cohort entered during active infection and was followed longitudinally. Clones were sequenced by immunoSEQ multiplex PCR, and TCRdb holds only the in-frame ones, with some missing. The repertoire consists of about 250,000 clones, with roughly 85% occurring once and the leading ten covering approximately 5.1%. Per germline, CDR1 SGHNT and CDR2 YYREEE (reference sequence). V dropped 3 bases and J dropped 2 bases, with 8 bases sitting between them. This CDR3 spans 13 amino acids. This clonotype was sampled from a middle-aged man with COVID-19, enrolled during active disease. The specimen sequenced was peripheral blood. The J gene is TRBJ2-5, the V gene TRBV5-4, with D unclear. CDR3 sequence reads: CASSSGQQETQYF. The DNA for the CDR3 is TGTGCCAGCAGCTCAGGCCAGCAAGAGACCCAGTACTTC.